The 11 T cell receptor beta chains presented below share a single source sample, sequenced in a study of T cell responses to AZD1222 COVID-19 vaccine. The protocol was immunoSEQ multiplex PCR, while the TCRdb copy is restricted to in-frame clones and leaves out a portion. The sample has under 70,000 clones, about 80% seen once. This specimen consisted of peripheral blood, obtained 28 days after the second AZD1222 dose. These receptors all stem from an adult who received the AZD1222 COVID-19 vaccine.

The chain joins TRBV24-1 to TRBJ2-1; D is uncertain. This CDR3 has 12 residues. Germline V gene sequence: CDR1 KGHDR, CDR2 SFDVKD. Trimming took 0 bases from V and 9 from J, leaving 5 bases between them. This CDR3 is CATSDLFGEQFF. Written as DNA, the CDR3 is TGTGCCACCAGTGATTTGTTCGGTGAGCAGTTCTTC.

This chain joins TRBV3-1 (or the pseudogene TRBV3-2) and TRBJ2-1; possible D gene TRBD1, 6 bases. Germline loops: CDR1 LGHDT, CDR2 YNNKEL (reference sequence). V was cut by 4 bases and J by 7 bases, with 14 bases left in between. The CDR3 sequence is 14 residues long. CDR3 in amino acids: CASSRASGENEQFF. Here the CDR3 DNA reads TGTGCCAGCAGCCGCGCATCAGGGGAGAATGAGCAGTTCTTC.

J is TRBJ2-5 and V is TRBV30; D may be TRBD2 (7 bases). The CDR3 totals 14 residues. In germline, CDR1 is GTSNPN, CDR2 SVGIG (reference sequence). Trimming removed 4 bases from V and 3 bases from J, with 15 bases in between. DNA for the CDR3: TGTGCCTGGAAGTGGGGGAGGGGGAAAGAGACCCAGTACTTC. Translated, it gives CAWKWGRGKETQYF. Combining the CDR3 with reference TRBV30 and TRBJ2-5 gives the whole variable domain SQTIHQWPATLVQPVGSPLSLECTVEGTSNPNLYWYRQAAGRGLQLLFYSVGIGQISSEVPQNLSASRPQDRQFILSSKKLLLSDSGFYLCAWKWGRGKETQYFGPGTRLLVL.

V and J are TRBV28 and TRBJ1-2; TRBD1 is a possible D gene (5 bases). V lost 7 bases and J lost 7, with 22 bases in between. The CDR3 is 15 residues long. Germline CDR1 and CDR2: MDHEN and SYDVKM. The CDR3: CASTNRPDSGGGYTF. CDR3 nucleotides: TGTGCCAGCACCAACCGCCCCGACAGTGGTGGTGGCTACACCTTC.

V and J are TRBV3-1 (or the pseudogene TRBV3-2) and TRBJ1-5; a possible D gene is TRBD1 (5 bases). CDR1 and CDR2 from the germline V gene are LGHDT and YNNKEL (reference sequence). The CDR3 length is 13 residues. Trimming shortened V by 4 bases and J by 9 bases, and 13 bases separated the two germline ends. The CDR3 protein is CASSRTGEGPQHF. CDR3 nucleotides: TGTGCCAGCAGCCGGACGGGGGAAGGGCCCCAGCATTTT.

This chain links TRBV28 with TRBJ1-2; TRBD1 agrees at 9 bases. Germline trimming cut 6 bases from V and 7 bases from J; bases unmatched to any gene: 3. Germline CDR1 and CDR2: MDHEN and SYDVKM. This CDR3 region has 12 residues. The CDR3 coding sequence is TGTGCCAGCAGAGGGACAGGGAGTGGCTACACCTTC. This encodes CASRGTGSGYTF.

This sequence joins TRBV6-2 or TRBV6-3 and TRBJ2-7; D unclear. Germline CDR1 MNHEY, CDR2 SVGEGT. V was pared by 4 bases and J by 3 bases, with 4 bases between. This CDR3 contains 11 residues. The CDR3 sequence is CASSFLYEQYF. The CDR3 nucleotides read TGTGCCAGCAGTTTCCTCTACGAGCAGTACTTC.

The V call is TRBV6-1, the J call TRBJ2-1; 11 bases line up with TRBD2. Germline V gene data show CDR1 as MNHNS and CDR2 as SASEGT. V shed 4 bases and J 0 bases; nucleotides not matched to a gene: 2. The CDR3 consists of 16 residues. The CDR3: CASSVTSGTSYNEQFF. Here the CDR3 DNA reads TGTGCCAGCAGTGTGACTAGCGGGACCTCCTACAATGAGCAGTTCTTC.

This clone was detected only once. The rearrangement uses TRBV12-3 or TRBV12-4 and TRBJ2-6; D remains unclear. Trimming took off 5 bases at V and 0 bases at J, with 2 bases between the two ends. CDR3 size: 13 residues. The DNA of the CDR3 is TGTGCCAGCAGTGTCTCTGGGGCCAACGTCCTGACTTTC. This codes for CASSVSGANVLTF.

This chain joins TRBV5-4 and TRBJ2-6, with TRBD1 matching 7 bases. V was pared by 3 bases and J by 0 bases, with 6 bases of the junction left unmatched. Looked up from germline, CDR1 is SGHNT and CDR2 is YYREEE (reference sequence). This CDR3 has 17 amino acids. The CDR3: CASSSDRLPSGANVLTF. DNA of the CDR3: TGTGCCAGCAGCTCGGACAGGCTACCCTCTGGGGCCAACGTCCTGACTTTC.

V and J are TRBV7-2 and TRBJ1-1; D remains unclear. The CDR3 contains 16 residues. Germline V lookup: CDR1 SGHTA, CDR2 FQGNSA. V shed 1 base and J shed 0 bases, with 12 bases lying between them. Here the CDR3 reads CASSLVGGPLNTEAFF. In DNA form, the CDR3 reads TGTGCCAGCAGCTTAGTAGGTGGGCCTCTGAACACTGAAGCTTTCTTT.